These 2 T cell receptor beta chains were all obtained from the same sample, sequenced in a study of blood T cell repertoires in COVID-19. Some clones are missing from TCRdb's copy, which holds only in-frame ones; the method was immunoSEQ multiplex PCR. This table has about 180,000 clones, 75% to 80% appearing once. The sample was peripheral blood. Receptor source: a woman aged 70-85 years with acute or convalescent COVID-19.

The chain links TRBV19 to TRBJ1-4; 9 bases are shared with TRBD1. The CDR3 has 19 amino acids. The J segment lost 8 bases and the V segment lost 6 bases, leaving 22 bases of the junction unmatched. The germline CDR1 and CDR2 sequences are LNHDA and SQIVND (reference sequence). CDR3 sequence: CASSFTGTGMLWGEEKLFF. In DNA, the CDR3 is TGTGCCAGTAGCTTTACCGGGACAGGGATGCTCTGGGGGGAAGAAAAACTGTTTTTT.

This clone was found once. This sequence joins TRBV6-5 and TRBJ2-7; 7 bases map to TRBD1. CDR3 size: 15 residues. V shed 6 bases, J shed 4 bases, and the junction held 12 bases outside the gene matches. From germline, CDR1 is MNHEY and CDR2 SVGAGI. The CDR3 loop reads CASRTGPSGGYEQYF. The CDR3 DNA follows: TGTGCCAGCAGAACGGGGCCCTCAGGGGGTTACGAGCAGTACTTC.